These T cell receptor beta chains were read from a single sample in a study of shared clonotypes between healthy human individuals. Here immunoSEQ multiplex PCR was the method, and the copy in TCRdb shows in-frame clones only, minus some. Seen here are about 2.4 million clones, roughly 93% observed once, and the top ten hold around 0.4%. Sequencing was carried out using naive CD4+ T cells from PBMCs. The receptor source for this set is a man aged 18 to 35 in good health. Some clones in this sample may be carry-over from other donors' samples. Both conserved end residues are part of each CDR3. The D gene is left open where the match is weak. Clone size is stated in some rows and not others, as once, few, many or a class when expanded.

J,V,size,D,DNA,CDR3
TRBJ2-7,TRBV10-3,-,TRBD2,TGTGCCACCAGCACGGCGGGAGGGGTTTACGAGCAGTACTTC,CATSTAGGVYEQYF
TRBJ1-2,TRBV6-6,once,-,TGTGCCAGCATGCAACAGGGTCGACACTATGGCTACACCTTC,CASMQQGRHYGYTF
TRBJ2-3,TRBV19,-,TRBD2,TGTGCCGTGGCGGGAGGAGGTACGCAGTATTTT,CAVAGGGTQYF
TRBJ2-3,TRBV9,-,-,TGTGCCAGCAGCGTAGGATGGGGGGATTCCACAGATACGCAGTATTTT,CASSVGWGDSTDTQYF
TRBJ1-1,TRBV7-2,once,-,TGTGCCAGCAGCTTGGGTAGGAACACTGAAGCTTTCTTT,CASSLGRNTEAFF
TRBJ2-1,TRBV19,-,-,TGTGCCAGTAGTATGGGTGCGGGCTACAATGAGCAGTTCTTC,CASSMGAGYNEQFF
TRBJ2-5,TRBV4-3,once,-,TGCGCCAGCAGCCAAGAACCAGGGAGCCAAGAGACCCAGTACTTC,CASSQEPGSQETQYF
TRBJ1-4,TRBV5-6,-,-,TGTGCCAGCAGCTTTTGGAAGGGTGAAAAACTGTTTTTT,CASSFWKGEKLFF
TRBJ2-3,TRBV5-1,-,TRBD2,TGCGCCAGCAGCGGTAGGGGAGGGGGCACAGATACGCAGTATTTT,CASSGRGGGTDTQYF
TRBJ2-3,TRBV7-6,-,-,TGTGCCAGCAGCTTTAATCTGGGAGATACGCAGTATTTT,CASSFNLGDTQYF
TRBJ1-3,TRBV28,-,TRBD1,TGTGCCAGCAGTCCAGGGGGATCAGGAAACACCATATATTTT,CASSPGGSGNTIYF
TRBJ1-4,TRBV6-6,-,-,TGTGCCAGCACTCTTACGGAGCTTAATGAAAAACTGTTTTTT,CASTLTELNEKLFF
TRBJ2-6,TRBV28,-,TRBD1,TGTGCCAGCAGTTTAGGGACAGGGGGCCTCTCTGGGGCCAACGTCCTGACTTTC,CASSLGTGGLSGANVLTF
TRBJ2-7,TRBV7-9,once,TRBD1,TGTGCCAGCAGCCAACCCCGGGACAGGACTTACGAGCAGTACTTC,CASSQPRDRTYEQYF
TRBJ2-3,TRBV28,-,TRBD1,TGTGCCAGCAGCATTGGACAGGGGATCAATACGCAGTATTTT,CASSIGQGINTQYF
TRBJ2-3,TRBV7-2,-,-,TGTGCCAGCAGCTTTATTTCGACAGAAAACACAGATACGCAGTATTTT,CASSFISTENTDTQYF
TRBJ2-4,TRBV11-2,-,TRBD2,TGTGCCAGCAGCTTAGGTTTCAGGGGGCCTAGCGGGGGGCACAACATTCAGTACTTC,CASSLGFRGPSGGHNIQYF
TRBJ2-7,TRBV4-1,-,TRBD2,TGCGCCAGCAGCACGACTAGCGGGTCTTACGAGCAGTACTTC,CASSTTSGSYEQYF
TRBJ2-3,TRBV27,-,-,TGTGCCAGCAGCAATGCCAGGGCCACAGATACGCAGTATTTT,CASSNARATDTQYF
TRBJ2-7,TRBV7-9,-,-,TGTGCCAGCAGCTACTCTCGGCACTCCTACGAGCAGTACTTC,CASSYSRHSYEQYF
TRBJ2-7,TRBV20-1,-,-,TGCAGTGCTAGTAAGGCCTACGAGCAGTACTTC,CSASKAYEQYF
TRBJ1-5,TRBV19,-,-,TGTGCCAGTAGTATGTACCCTGAAGATCAGCCCCAGCATTTT,CASSMYPEDQPQHF
TRBJ2-7,TRBV11-3,-,-,TGTGCCAGCAGCCCGGGACGGTACTCCTACGAGCAGTACTTC,CASSPGRYSYEQYF
TRBJ2-6,TRBV27,-,-,TGTGCCAGCAGTTTACCGAGGGGGGCTGGGGCCAACGTCCTGACTTTC,CASSLPRGAGANVLTF
TRBJ2-7,TRBV6-5,-,-,TGTGCCAGCAGTTACTCGTTACCCGCCTACGAGCAGTACTTC,CASSYSLPAYEQYF
TRBJ2-3,TRBV18,-,-,TGTGCCAGCTCACCGATAGTAGGGACCACAGATACGCAGTATTTT,CASSPIVGTTDTQYF
TRBJ1-1,TRBV7-2,-,-,TGTGCCAGCAGCTTATACGGCACAATGAACACTGAAGCTTTCTTT,CASSLYGTMNTEAFF
TRBJ1-5,TRBV5-1,-,-,TGCGCCAGCAGCTTGGAGGGACTCAATCAGCCCCAGCATTTT,CASSLEGLNQPQHF
TRBJ2-7,TRBV11-3,-,-,TGTGCCAGCAGCTTAGGTCAGGGGCACGAGCAGTACTTC,CASSLGQGHEQYF
TRBJ1-1,TRBV10-3,-,-,TGTGCCATCAGGGGGGGGAGTGAAGCTTTCTTT,CAIRGGSEAFF
TRBJ2-7,TRBV28,-,TRBD2,TGTGCCAGCAGTGGGACTAGCGAAACCTACGAGCAGTACTTC,CASSGTSETYEQYF
TRBJ2-2,TRBV5-1,-,-,TGCGCCAGCAAGCCGGGAGACAATTATCGGACCGGGGAGCTGTTTTTT,CASKPGDNYRTGELFF
TRBJ1-1,TRBV28,-,TRBD1,TGTGCCAGCAGTGGCCGGGACAGGGATGAAGCTTTCTTT,CASSGRDRDEAFF
TRBJ2-3,TRBV11-2,once,-,TGTGCCAGCAGCTTAGTATCGAGTTGGCAGGCCCGTAAGACGCAGTATTTT,CASSLVSSWQARKTQYF
TRBJ1-2,TRBV6-5,-,-,TGTGCCAGCAGCGGACGGTCCGGTGGCTACACCTTC,CASSGRSGGYTF
TRBJ2-2,TRBV4-3,-,-,TGCGCCAGCAGCCAAGGGGGCGGGGAAACCGGGGAGCTGTTTTTT,CASSQGGGETGELFF
TRBJ2-2,TRBV5-1,-,TRBD2,TGCGCCAGCAGCTTGGCCGGGACTAGCACCGGGGAGCTGTTTTTT,CASSLAGTSTGELFF
TRBJ1-2,TRBV18,-,TRBD1,TGTGCCAGCTCAACCAGACAGGGGGCGGACGGCTACACCTTC,CASSTRQGADGYTF
TRBJ1-5,TRBV27,-,TRBD1,TGTGCCAGTTCCACAGGGGGTTATCCCCAGCATTTT,CASSTGGYPQHF
TRBJ2-2,TRBV28,-,TRBD2,TGTGCCACCGATCCGGGGAGGGCCGCCGGGGAGCTGTTTTTT,CATDPGRAAGELFF
TRBJ1-1,TRBV6-1,-,-,TGTGCCAGCAGTGAAAATGAACCCCCGGTGACGGGGTATGACACTGAAGCTTTCTTT,CASSENEPPVTGYDTEAFF
TRBJ2-7,TRBV7-6,-,-,TGTGCCAGCAGCGTACTAGCTGGGGAATCTGAGCAGTACTTC,CASSVLAGESEQYF
TRBJ2-5,TRBV14,-,-,TGTGCCAGCAGCCTTAGGACGGTCCAAGAGACCCAGTACTTC,CASSLRTVQETQYF
TRBJ1-2,TRBV6-1,-,-,TGTGCCAGCAAGGTCTCAGGGGCGCGCGTAAAGGGCTACACCTTC,CASKVSGARVKGYTF
TRBJ2-7,TRBV5-1,-,TRBD2,TGCGCCAGCAGTCCAATAGCGGGAATGGCTGTGGGACACGAGCAGTACTTC,CASSPIAGMAVGHEQYF
TRBJ2-2,TRBV7-8,-,-,TGTGCCAGCAGCTCTGTCGGGACCGGGGAGCTGTTTTTT,CASSSVGTGELFF
TRBJ1-2,TRBV28,-,-,TGTGCCAGCATCCCCAGGGAGAGCTATGGCTACACCTTC,CASIPRESYGYTF
TRBJ1-1,TRBV6-6,-,-,TGTGCCAGCAGTTACACCGTGAACACTGAAGCTTTCTTT,CASSYTVNTEAFF
TRBJ2-7,TRBV5-1,-,-,TGCGCCAGCAGCCCGGACCGTTCCCCCTACGAGCAGTACTTC,CASSPDRSPYEQYF
TRBJ2-1,TRBV15,-,TRBD1,TGTGCCACCAGCAGAGCGAAGGGACAGGGACACAATGAGCAGTTCTTC,CATSRAKGQGHNEQFF
TRBJ2-7,TRBV7-3,-,-,TGTGCCAGCAGCCGGTTGGGCGGAAACTACGAGCAGTACTTC,CASSRLGGNYEQYF
TRBJ2-7,TRBV29-1,-,TRBD2,TGCAGCGTTGGAGGGGAGCTAGCGGGTGCCTACGAGCAGTACTTC,CSVGGELAGAYEQYF
TRBJ1-1,TRBV6-1,-,-,TGTGCCAGCACCGAGAACACTGAAGCTTTCTTT,CASTENTEAFF
TRBJ1-2,TRBV2,-,TRBD1,TGTGCCAGCAGTGAAGGACAGGGGATTGGCTACACCTTC,CASSEGQGIGYTF
TRBJ2-7,TRBV6-6,-,TRBD2,TGTGCCAGCAGTTATAGTGGGCTAGCGGGATCCTACGAGCAGTACTTC,CASSYSGLAGSYEQYF